These 27 T cell receptor beta chains came from one sample sequenced in a study of blood T cell repertoires in COVID-19. Repertoires were generated with immunoSEQ multiplex PCR, while TCRdb's copy carries only in-frame clones and drops some. Of about 280,000 clones listed, 88% are singletons. Sample: PBMCs or T cells enriched from blood (not recorded which). Every receptor here comes from a woman in her 30s who had recovered from COVID-19.

J is TRBJ1-2 and V is TRBV4-1, with 9 bases identical to TRBD1. V was clipped by 7 bases and J by 6 bases; unmatched bases: 9. The CDR3 contains 14 residues. Per the germline V gene, CDR1 is MGHRA and CDR2 is YSYEKL. The CDR3: CASTSWDREDGYTF. CDR3 DNA: TGCGCCAGCACCTCCTGGGACAGGGAAGATGGCTACACCTTC.

The chain carries TRBV11-2 and TRBJ1-5, with D hard to call. Trimming stripped 1 base from V and 8 bases from J, with 15 bases between. CDR1 and CDR2 from the germline V gene are SGHAT and FQNNGV. The CDR3 is 15 residues long. DNA for the CDR3: TGTGCCAGCAGCTTAGGAATAGGAGGGATGGAGCCCCAGCATTTT. Protein sequence: CASSLGIGGMEPQHF.

The table lists this clone with a few counts. CDR3 loop: CASSLAAGEAFF. The CDR3 DNA sequence: TGCGCCAGCAGCTTGGCCGCAGGTGAAGCTTTCTTT. V gene TRBV5-1 combines with J gene TRBJ1-1; D gene uncertain. Per the germline V gene, CDR1 is SGHRS and CDR2 is YFSETQ. This CDR3 comprises 12 residues. The V end was cut by 0 bases, the J end by 7 bases, with 7 bases between.

The chain has TRBV28 and TRBJ2-7, with 9 positions matching TRBD1. The CDR3 spans 14 residues. Per the germline V gene, CDR1 is MDHEN and CDR2 is SYDVKM. V was clipped by 4 bases and J by 1 base; unmatched bases: 2. The CDR3, as DNA: TGTGCCAGCAGTTATGGACAGGGGTCCTACGAGCAGTACTTC. Protein: CASSYGQGSYEQYF.

The rearrangement joins TRBV28 to TRBJ2-5; perhaps TRBD2 as D (5 bases). Germline values: CDR1 MDHEN, CDR2 SYDVKM. This CDR3 has 11 residues. V was clipped by 4 bases and J by 5 bases, with 5 bases between them. The CDR3: CASSSSETQYF. In nucleotides, the CDR3 is TGTGCCAGCAGTTCTAGCGAGACCCAGTACTTC.

This clone was observed once. The chain combines TRBV30 with TRBJ1-1; D perhaps matches TRBD1 (5 bases). Trimming cost V 0 bases and J 10 bases, with 6 bases left between them. The CDR3 has 10 amino acids. Germline V CDR1 and CDR2: GTSNPN, SVGIG (reference sequence). CDR3 DNA sequence: TGTGCCTGGAGTGTAAGGGGAGCTTTCTTT. Protein sequence: CAWSVRGAFF.

V gene TRBV30 combines with J gene TRBJ2-3, with 9 bases that match TRBD1. This CDR3 contains 15 residues. With 0 bases clipped from V and 6 bases from J, the junction kept 7 bases outside the gene matches. The germline V gene has CDR1 GTSNPN and CDR2 SVGIG (reference sequence). The CDR3 loop reads CAWSVRGQGLDTQYF. The DNA for the CDR3 is TGTGCCTGGAGTGTAAGGGGACAGGGCCTGGATACGCAGTATTTT.

The gene calls are TRBV5-1 and TRBJ2-3; 11 bases align to TRBD2. The CDR3 extends over 16 amino acids. Germline-derived CDR1 and CDR2 are SGHRS and YFSETQ. Unmatched junction bases numbered 11, after V lost 3 bases and J lost 8 bases. CDR3 bases: TGCGCCAGCAGCTCCTTGGGACTAGCGGCCGCGGGTACGCAGTATTTT. Translating gives CASSSLGLAAAGTQYF.

This chain uses TRBV10-1 with TRBJ2-7, with 8 bases identical to TRBD1. Trimming at V came to 3 bases and at J to 4 bases, leaving 8 bases not matched to a gene. This CDR3 contains 15 residues. The germline V gene encodes CDR1 WNHNN and CDR2 SYGVQD (reference sequence). This CDR3 reads CASSEPGTGVYEQYF. The CDR3 region has the DNA TGCGCCAGCAGTGAACCTGGGACAGGAGTTTACGAGCAGTACTTC.

The count of this clone is one. The J gene is TRBJ2-7, the V gene TRBV12-3 or TRBV12-4; 7 bases align to TRBD1. Trimming cost V 6 bases and J 10 bases; bases outside gene matches: 9. This CDR3 spans 12 amino acids. The CDR3 spells CASRYRDSRQYF. The CDR3 DNA sequence: TGTGCCAGCAGGTACCGGGACAGCCGCCAGTACTTC.

This clone was recorded only once. The gene calls are TRBV5-1 and TRBJ2-7; the match to TRBD1 covers 9 bases. Unmatched junction bases numbered 3, after V lost 0 bases and J lost 5 bases. Looked up from germline, CDR1 is SGHRS and CDR2 is YFSETQ. CDR3 size: 14 residues. The CDR3 DNA follows: TGCGCCAGCAGCTTGGGGGACAGGGATCACGAGCAGTACTTC. Protein product: CASSLGDRDHEQYF.

The CDR3: CASSQDLTDTQYF. CDR3 nucleotides: TGTGCCAGCAGCCAAGATCTCACAGATACGCAGTATTTT. The V and J genes are TRBV3-1 (or the pseudogene TRBV3-2) and TRBJ2-3; D is unresolved. CDR1 and CDR2 from the germline V gene are LGHDT and YNNKEL (reference sequence). The CDR3 has 13 amino acids. The V gene lost 0 bases and the J gene lost 2 bases, with 3 bases spanning the gap.

The chain joins TRBV1 to TRBJ2-3; TRBD2 is taken as the D call from the table, unchecked against the DNA. TRBV1 is listed as a pseudogene. The CDR3 is made up of 19 amino acids. The CDR3 coding sequence is TGCACCAGCAGCCAAGATCGTTCGGGACTAGCGGCTGGCACAGATACGCAGTATTTT. Translated, it gives CTSSQDRSGLAAGTDTQYF.

This rearrangement joins TRBV30 to TRBJ2-4, with unresolved D. The ends were cut back, 6 bases at V and 0 bases at J, with 9 bases in the middle. This CDR3 contains 13 residues. CDR1 and CDR2 (germline): GTSNPN, SVGIG (reference sequence). CDR3 nucleotide sequence: TGTGCCTGTATCTCTCTAGCCAAAAACATTCAGTACTTC. This encodes CACISLAKNIQYF.

The V and J genes are TRBV9 and TRBJ1-3; D gene ambiguous. The CDR3 is 16 residues long. From germline, CDR1 is SGDLS and CDR2 YYNGEE. V lost 4 bases and J 2 bases, leaving 16 bases between the germline ends. CDR3 DNA: TGTGCCAGCAGCCCCGAGAGGAGGATACCTGGAAACACCATATATTTT. Translating it yields CASSPERRIPGNTIYF. The whole variable domain, remainder taken from reference TRBV9 and TRBJ1-3, is DSGVTQTPKHLITATGQRVTLRCSPRSGDLSVYWYQQSLDQGLQFLIQYYNGEERAKGNILERFSAQQFPDLHSELNLSSLELGDSALYFCASSPERRIPGNTIYFGEGSWLTVV.

This sequence joins TRBV5-4 and TRBJ1-2; D is uncertain. With 0 bases removed from V and 7 bases from J, the gap between germline ends came to 13 bases. This CDR3 is built from 14 residues. Germline loops: CDR1 SGHNT, CDR2 YYREEE (reference sequence). The DNA for the CDR3 is TGTGCCAGCAGCTTGGTATTAGGGAGGGCTGGCTACACCTTC. As protein: CASSLVLGRAGYTF.

The chain has TRBV18 and TRBJ1-3, with D hard to call. The V gene lost 3 bases and the J gene lost 0 bases, with 21 bases spanning the gap. Germline lookup yields CDR1 KGHSH and CDR2 LQKENI. The CDR3 has 19 residues. The DNA of the CDR3 is TGTGCCAGCTCACCGATACAGTGGGAGACTCCATACTCTGGAAACACCATATATTTT. This translates into CASSPIQWETPYSGNTIYF.

V and J are TRBV27 and TRBJ2-7, with 9 bases that match TRBD1. Trimming removed 7 bases from V and 0 bases from J; junction bases left unmatched: 7. The CDR3 runs to 15 residues. Germline lookup yields CDR1 MNHEY and CDR2 SMNVEV (reference sequence). In DNA, the CDR3 is TGTGCCAGCACTCTTGGGACAGGGTTCTCCTACGAGCAGTACTTC. The encoded protein is CASTLGTGFSYEQYF.

The V gene is TRBV2, the J gene TRBJ1-5; 12 bases align to TRBD1. Looked up from germline, CDR1 is SNHLY and CDR2 is FYNNEI. The CDR3 covers 15 residues. Unmatched junction bases numbered 7, after V lost 6 bases and J lost 7 bases. CDR3 in DNA: TGTGCCAGCAGCCCGGGACAGGGGGCCGGACAGCCCCAGCATTTT. It codes for CASSPGQGAGQPQHF.

This chain links TRBV7-9 with TRBJ2-7, with a weak D call TRBD1 (5 bases). This CDR3 has 14 residues. Germline CDR1 is SEHNR and CDR2 is FQNEAQ (reference sequence). With 2 bases removed from V and 0 bases from J, the gap between germline ends came to 8 bases. The CDR3 coding sequence is TGTGCCAGCAGCTTACTCAGGGACTCCTACGAGCAGTACTTC. It specifies CASSLLRDSYEQYF.

The chain uses TRBV11-1 and TRBJ1-1; D is undetermined. The CDR3 runs 13 residues. Germline CDR1 and CDR2: SGHAT and FQDESV (reference sequence). V was shortened by 4 bases and J by 5 bases, with 11 bases between the two germline ends. The CDR3 DNA reads TGTGCCAGCAGCTCCCCTCGGGGTACTGAAGCTTTCTTT. Translation gives CASSSPRGTEAFF.

The table lists this clone with a few counts. The chain is built from TRBV4-1 and TRBJ1-6, with 8 bases aligning to TRBD1. The V segment lost 4 bases and the J segment 7 bases; nucleotides outside the gene matches: 6. The CDR3 totals 15 residues. Germline values: CDR1 MGHRA, CDR2 YSYEKL. The DNA for the CDR3 is TGCGCCAGCAGCCCGACAGGGGCGGAGAATTCACCCCTCCACTTT. It codes for CASSPTGAENSPLHF.

In DNA, the CDR3 is TGTGCCAGCAGCTTAATGGGCGGATATTTCCCACAAGGCGGGAATGAGCAGTTCTTC. Encoded protein: CASSLMGGYFPQGGNEQFF. This chain links TRBV11-3 with TRBJ2-1, with D perhaps TRBD2 (5 bases). The CDR3 has 19 amino acids. The germline V gene has CDR1 SGHNT and CDR2 YENEEA. Between the trimmed V and J ends, which lost 2 bases and 7 bases, there was a span of 27 bases.

The chain combines TRBV30 with TRBJ1-1, with TRBD1 identical over 7 bases. Germline assignment: CDR1 GTSNPN and CDR2 SVGIG (reference sequence). V trimming: 5 bases; J trimming: 1 base; junction bases outside the gene matches: 7. The CDR3 is 14 residues long. In nucleotides, the CDR3 is TGTGCCTGGCACCACCGGACAGGGAACACTGAAGCTTTCTTT. Its translation is CAWHHRTGNTEAFF.

The chain couples TRBV7-9 to TRBJ2-2, with TRBD1 matching over 7 bases. CDR1 SEHNR and CDR2 FQNEAQ come from the germline V gene (reference sequence). The CDR3 is made up of 14 amino acids. J lost 3 bases, V lost 5 bases, and 3 bases had no gene match. CDR3 in amino acids: CASSKGAHTGELFF. CDR3 sequence (DNA): TGTGCCAGCAGCAAGGGGGCGCACACCGGGGAGCTGTTTTTT.

The chain couples TRBV9 to TRBJ2-1, with 7 bases identical to TRBD2. Germline loops: CDR1 SGDLS, CDR2 YYNGEE. The CDR3 consists of 14 residues. V lost 4 bases, J lost 5 bases, and 6 bases stayed unmatched. The CDR3 protein is CASSRDYANNEQFF. CDR3 coding DNA: TGTGCCAGCAGCCGGGACTACGCCAACAATGAGCAGTTCTTC.

V usage is TRBV27 and J usage is TRBJ1-6; TRBD1 matches at 8 bases. The CDR3 runs 14 residues. The germline gives CDR1 MNHEY, CDR2 SMNVEV (reference sequence). V lost 10 bases and J lost 5; bases outside the gene matches: 7. This chain's CDR3 is CATCKTGDNSPLHF. The CDR3 nucleotides read TGTGCCACCTGCAAGACAGGGGATAATTCACCCCTCCACTTT.